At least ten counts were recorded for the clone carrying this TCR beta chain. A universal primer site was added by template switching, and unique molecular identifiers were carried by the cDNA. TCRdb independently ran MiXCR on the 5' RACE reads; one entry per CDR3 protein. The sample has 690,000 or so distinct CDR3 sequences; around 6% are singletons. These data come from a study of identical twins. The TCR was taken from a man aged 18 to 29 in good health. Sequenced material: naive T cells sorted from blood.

The CDR3 loop reads CASTIAGGAKETQYF. The CDR3 DNA reads TGTGCCAGCACTATCGCCGGGGGTGCCAAAGAGACCCAGTACTTC. This rearrangement joins TRBV6-1 to TRBJ2-5; tentative D call: TRBD2 (6 bases). Trimming left V 7 bases short and J 3 bases short, with 18 bases between. Per the germline V gene, CDR1 is MNHNS and CDR2 is SASEGT. The CDR3 contains 15 residues.